This TCR beta chain was identified in a study of CD8+ T cells in alopecia areata. This clone turned up a few times. RNA, once extracted, was reverse transcribed into cDNA for use as the sequencing template. TCRdb's table, derived via immunoSEQ multiplex PCR, lists solely in-frame clones and lacks some. The sample records some 170,000 clones, 50% to 75% being singletons. The CDR3 is 13 amino acids. The germline CDR1 and CDR2 sequences are SQVTM and ANQGSEA. V was shortened by 1 base and J by 4 bases, with 10 bases between the two germline ends. Sequenced here: CD4+ T cells sorted from blood, sampled at week 0. The receptor comes from a human donor with alopecia areata. The chain recombines TRBV29-1 with TRBJ1-2; no firm D call. CDR3 sequence (DNA): TGCAGCGTTGAAGTTCCTCGCTCCTATGGCTACACCTTC. Translating it yields CSVEVPRSYGYTF.